Sequencing of this T cell receptor (beta chain) was carried out in a study of blood T cell repertoires in COVID-19. Study at large: Nucleic acid was either cDNA or gDNA, and it came from T cells, B-cell-depleted T cells, or PBMCs.

Authors' processing steps: Reference gene primer amplification yielded estimated nucleated cell counts. Sequenced by immunoSEQ multiplex PCR; TCRdb stores in-frame clones only, minus some. The DNA was the basis for D and trimming; V, J and clone size are from that table. The table records about 39,000 clones, about 86% of them present only once. This clone was counted a few times. This clonotype was sampled from a man aged 70-80 years with acute or convalescent COVID-19. The specimen was peripheral blood.

CDR3 in amino acids: CASSLGAGATGELFF. CDR3 bases: TGTGCCAGCAGTTTAGGAGCGGGAGCCACCGGGGAGCTGTTTTTT. The chain is built from TRBV28 and TRBJ2-2, with TRBD2 identical over 8 bases. Trimming at V came to 2 bases and at J to 4 bases, leaving 3 bases not matched to a gene. In germline, CDR1 is MDHEN, CDR2 SYDVKM. The CDR3 totals 15 residues.